The 30 T cell receptor beta chains listed next were all sequenced from one sample in a study of OX40 agonist ivuxolimab in advanced cancers. Method: immunoSEQ multiplex PCR; TCRdb's copy keeps in-frame clones and lacks some. The data show about 58,000 clones, about 88% seen once. The material sequenced was CD4+ or CD8+ T cells sorted from blood, taken in a trial of the OX40 agonist ivuxolimab. These receptors were taken from an adult with an advanced solid tumor such as melanoma, head and neck, liver or kidney cancer.

The rearrangement joins TRBV7-9 to TRBJ1-4; 7 nucleotides match TRBD1. The CDR3 extends over 15 amino acids. V lost 1 base, J lost 8 bases, and 7 bases stayed unmatched. The V gene's germline CDR1 is SEHNR and CDR2 FQNEAQ (reference sequence). DNA for the CDR3: TGTGCCAGCAGCTTAGGAGGGGGCGAATGGGAAAAACTGTTTTTT. This gives the protein CASSLGGGEWEKLFF.

The CDR3 DNA follows: TGTGCCAGCAGCCCCCCGGGACAGAGGAACTATGGCTACACCTTC. Its translation is CASSPPGQRNYGYTF. The chain is built from TRBV14 and TRBJ1-2; TRBD1 aligns across 7 bases. The ends lost 4 bases at V and 2 bases at J; junction bases unmatched: 7. CDR1 and CDR2 from the germline V gene are SGHDN and FVKESK. The CDR3 covers 15 residues. The whole variable domain, filled in from reference TRBV14 and TRBJ1-2, reads EAGVTQFPSHSVIEKGQTVTLRCDPISGHDNLYWYRRVMGKEIKFLLHFVKESKQDESGMPNNRFLAERTGGTYSTLKVQPAELEDSGVYFCASSPPGQRNYGYTFGSGTRLTVV.

This chain joins TRBV6-5 and TRBJ1-3, with D unclear. V was clipped by 10 bases and J by 0 bases, with 13 bases between them. The CDR3 sequence is 14 residues long. From germline, CDR1 is MNHEY and CDR2 SVGAGI. The chain's CDR3 is CATRNDLSGNTIYF. The CDR3 DNA reads TGTGCCACCCGTAACGATCTCTCTGGAAACACCATATATTTT.

This clone was detected only a few times. This chain links TRBV4-3 with TRBJ1-1; 8 bases are shared with TRBD1. Germline V CDR1 and CDR2: LGHNA, YSLEER. Losses at the gene ends were 9 bases for V and 4 bases for J; bases not matched to a gene: 7. The CDR3 spans 13 residues. CDR3 DNA sequence: TGCGCCAGTAGCAGGGGGCGGGTCACTGAAGCTTTCTTT. It is translated as CASSRGRVTEAFF.

The genes are TRBV7-2 and TRBJ2-7, with no clear D. Germline loops: CDR1 SGHTA, CDR2 FQGNSA. The CDR3 is 15 amino acids. Trimming removed 3 bases from V and 1 base from J, with 13 bases in between. CDR3 sequence (DNA): TGTGCCAGCAGCTTGGCCACTACAATTTCCTACGAGCAGTACTTC. Translated, it gives CASSLATTISYEQYF.

This chain connects TRBV29-1 to TRBJ2-1; D might be TRBD2 (5 bases). CDR3 length equals 12 residues. With 5 bases removed from V and 10 bases from J, the gap between germline ends came to 15 bases. Germline values: CDR1 SQVTM, CDR2 ANQGSEA. Here the CDR3 DNA reads TGCAGCGTTTGGACTTCACGAGAGGAGCAGTTCTTC. Residues: CSVWTSREEQFF.

The V gene is TRBV7-2, the J gene TRBJ2-7, with 8 bases that match TRBD1. Trimming removed 3 bases from V and 4 bases from J; junction bases left unmatched: 8. This CDR3 has 15 residues. The germline V gene encodes CDR1 SGHTA and CDR2 FQGNSA. DNA for the CDR3: TGTGCCAGCAGCTTCACGGCAGGGGGCGGGTACGAGCAGTACTTC. This sequence encodes CASSFTAGGGYEQYF.

The V call is TRBV28, the J call TRBJ2-5; 7 bases are shared with TRBD1. The CDR3 has 15 amino acids. From germline, CDR1 is MDHEN and CDR2 SYDVKM. V was pared by 5 bases and J by 5 bases, with 11 bases of the junction left unmatched. The DNA of the CDR3 is TGTGCCAGCAGTACAAACAGGGGCTCAGGGGAGACCCAGTACTTC. This encodes CASSTNRGSGETQYF.

This sequence joins TRBV28 and TRBJ2-2, with D possibly matching TRBD2 (5 bases). V lost 6 bases and J lost 4, with 12 bases in between. Germline loops: CDR1 MDHEN, CDR2 SYDVKM. This CDR3 comprises 14 residues. For the CDR3, the DNA is TGTGCCAGCAGGGCGGGTAGGGTCACCGGGGAGCTGTTTTTT. Its translation: CASRAGRVTGELFF.

By share, this clone counts as medium-sized. V gene TRBV27 combines with J gene TRBJ2-7; TRBD1 might be the D (6 bases). Trimming shortened V by 2 bases and J by 4 bases, and 15 bases separated the two germline ends. The CDR3 totals 15 residues. The germline gives CDR1 MNHEY, CDR2 SMNVEV (reference sequence). The CDR3 DNA sequence: TGTGCCAGCAGTTTAGGGGGCAGGGTGACGTACGAGCAGTACTTC. Protein: CASSLGGRVTYEQYF.

This sequence joins TRBV6-6 and TRBJ2-5; D perhaps matches TRBD2 (6 bases). This CDR3 spans 13 amino acids. CDR1 MNHNY and CDR2 SVGAGI come from the germline V gene (reference sequence). Trimming removed 7 bases from V and 2 bases from J, with 11 bases in between. CDR3 region: CASKAGSQETQYF. DNA for the CDR3: TGTGCCAGCAAGGCGGGGTCACAAGAGACCCAGTACTTC.

This rearrangement joins TRBV7-2 to TRBJ2-7, with TRBD2 matching over 8 bases. The V gene's germline CDR1 is SGHTA and CDR2 FQGNSA. The CDR3 is 15 residues long. V was pared by 5 bases and J by 4 bases, with 10 bases of the junction left unmatched. The CDR3 spells CASSRSAGGGYEQYF. The CDR3 DNA is TGTGCCAGCAGCCGAAGTGCGGGAGGAGGTTACGAGCAGTACTTC.

A few counts support this clone. The gene calls are TRBV10-3 and TRBJ2-3; possibly TRBD1 or TRBD2 for D (5 bases each). Trimming stripped 4 bases from V and 6 bases from J, with 14 bases between. CDR3 length equals 14 residues. The germline V gene encodes CDR1 ENHRY and CDR2 SYGVKD. Written as DNA, the CDR3 is TGTGCCATCAGTGGGGGGACGACGTCCGATACGCAGTATTTT. Its translation: CAISGGTTSDTQYF.

Written as DNA, the CDR3 is TGTGCCAGCAGCATCCGACAGGACTCTGGAAACACCATATATTTT. It specifies CASSIRQDSGNTIYF. This sequence joins TRBV9 and TRBJ1-3; weak D call: TRBD1 (6 bases). Germline CDR1 and CDR2: SGDLS and YYNGEE. V was clipped by 4 bases and J by 0 bases, with 11 bases between them. The CDR3 has 15 residues.

This rearrangement joins TRBV28 to TRBJ1-5; D is unclear. V was pared by 7 bases and J by 0 bases, with 10 bases between. CDR3 length: 14 residues. Germline V gene data show CDR1 as MDHEN and CDR2 as SYDVKM. The CDR3 bases are TGTGCCAGCAAAGCGTTTGGTAGCAATCAGCCCCAGCATTTT. Translating gives CASKAFGSNQPQHF. Together with reference TRBV28 and TRBJ1-5, the CDR3 gives the full variable domain: DVKVTQSSRYLVKRTGEKVFLECVQDMDHENMFWYRQDPGLGLRLIYFSYDVKMKEKGDIPEGYSVSREKKERFSLILESASTNQTSMYLCASKAFGSNQPQHFGDGTRLSIL.

The CDR3 reads CASSEVGDKTYEQYF. The CDR3 nucleotides read TGTGCCAGCAGTGAAGTAGGAGACAAGACCTACGAGCAGTACTTC. The J gene is TRBJ2-7, the V gene TRBV2; the D is unclear. Germline V gene sequence: CDR1 SNHLY, CDR2 FYNNEI. The CDR3 sequence is 15 residues long. The V end was cut by 1 base, the J end by 2 bases, with 12 bases between.

V gene TRBV4-3 combines with J gene TRBJ1-1; no firm D call. Per germline, CDR1 LGHNA and CDR2 YSLEER. Trimming took 1 base from V and 3 from J, leaving 9 bases between them. The CDR3 length is 14 residues. CDR3 sequence: CASSQGNGDTEAFF. The CDR3 DNA is TGCGCCAGCAGCCAAGGGAATGGGGACACTGAAGCTTTCTTT.

The chain is built from TRBV28 and TRBJ2-7; 8 bases are shared with TRBD2. V lost 5 bases to trimming and J lost 6 bases; unmatched junction nucleotides: 12. The CDR3 spans 15 residues. CDR1 is MDHEN, CDR2 SYDVKM, per germline. The CDR3 loop reads CASSPPGLELSEQYF. Here the CDR3 DNA reads TGTGCCAGCAGTCCACCGGGACTAGAACTCTCCGAGCAGTACTTC.

The rearrangement links TRBV6-1 to TRBJ1-2; D ambiguous. Deletions cut 7 bases from V and 0 bases from J, with 9 bases between. The CDR3 spans 13 residues. Germline V gene lookup returns CDR1 MNHNS and CDR2 SASEGT. DNA of the CDR3: TGTGCCAGCAATCACCAGGCTAACTATGGCTACACCTTC. Translating gives CASNHQANYGYTF.

This clone has only one observation. CDR3 region: CASSVLTSGPPPYNEQFF. CDR3 DNA: TGTGCCAGCAGCGTCTTGACTAGCGGGCCTCCCCCTTACAATGAGCAGTTCTTC. The chain recombines TRBV9 with TRBJ2-1; the match to TRBD2 covers 10 bases. The CDR3 runs 18 residues. Germline V gene data show CDR1 as SGDLS and CDR2 as YYNGEE. The V and J ends lost 2 bases and 4 bases, in that order; junction bases with no gene match: 12.

This clone appeared once. The genes are TRBV19 and TRBJ1-3; D perhaps matches TRBD1 (6 bases). The CDR3 loop spans 14 amino acids. The V end lost 5 bases, the J end lost 5 bases, and 13 bases lay between the germline ends. Looked up from germline, CDR1 is LNHDA and CDR2 is SQIVND (reference sequence). CDR3 in DNA: TGTGCCAGTAGTCCCCGGGACAACCGAAACACCATATATTTT. This encodes CASSPRDNRNTIYF.

The gene calls are TRBV27 and TRBJ2-2; D is perhaps TRBD2 (7 bases). This CDR3 is 14 amino acids long. The germline V and J ends were trimmed by 5 bases and 6 bases, with 13 bases remaining between them. Germline V lookup: CDR1 MNHEY, CDR2 SMNVEV (reference sequence). CDR3 DNA: TGTGCCAGCAGTGTTAGGGGGAGGGCCGGGGAGCTGTTTTTT. This sequence encodes CASSVRGRAGELFF.

The chain uses TRBV2 and TRBJ2-3; D ambiguous. V lost 2 bases and J 1 base, leaving 10 bases between the germline ends. Germline V gene sequence: CDR1 SNHLY, CDR2 FYNNEI. The CDR3 consists of 15 residues. DNA for the CDR3: TGTGCCAGCAGTGAAATGAATGTTGGCACAGATACGCAGTATTTT. Protein product: CASSEMNVGTDTQYF. Filled out from reference TRBV2 and TRBJ2-3, the complete variable domain reads EPEVTQTPSHQVTQMGQEVILRCVPISNHLYFYWYRQILGQKVEFLVSFYNNEISEKSEIFDDQFSVERPDGSNFTLKIRSTKLEDSAMYFCASSEMNVGTDTQYFGPGTRLTVL.

The genes are TRBV5-1 and TRBJ2-2, with 10 bases aligning to TRBD2. Per the germline V gene, CDR1 is SGHRS and CDR2 is YFSETQ. Unmatched junction bases numbered 7, after V lost 1 base and J lost 4 bases. The CDR3 totals 17 residues. CDR3 bases: TGCGCCAGCAGCTTGAGTCTAGCGGGAGTCGGCACCGGGGAGCTGTTTTTT. It yields the protein CASSLSLAGVGTGELFF.

The chain combines TRBV6-6 with TRBJ2-7; D is undetermined. This CDR3 has 15 amino acids. Per germline, CDR1 MNHNY and CDR2 SVGAGI (reference sequence). Deletions cut 6 bases from V and 1 base from J, with 16 bases between. The CDR3 reads CASRPRPELSYEQYF. The CDR3 nucleotides read TGTGCCAGCAGGCCCCGACCAGAATTATCCTACGAGCAGTACTTC.

The gene calls are TRBV7-6 and TRBJ1-5; 9 nucleotides agree with TRBD1. Germline V gene data show CDR1 as SGHVS and CDR2 as FNYEAQ. Trimming removed 3 bases from V and 0 bases from J; junction bases left unmatched: 3. The CDR3 is 16 residues long. The CDR3 bases are TGTGCCAGCAGCTTCGGGACAGGGACTAGCAATCAGCCCCAGCATTTT. It specifies CASSFGTGTSNQPQHF.

The chain is built from TRBV2 and TRBJ2-1; no definite D call. Germline assignment: CDR1 SNHLY and CDR2 FYNNEI. The CDR3 runs 12 residues. V was shortened by 6 bases and J by 9 bases, with 12 bases between the two germline ends. Written as DNA, the CDR3 is TGTGCCAGCAGGGCCACCGTTGGTGAGCAGTTCTTC. Translated, it gives CASRATVGEQFF.

The chain joins TRBV2 to TRBJ2-6, with TRBD1 matching 7 bases. With 5 bases clipped from V and 0 bases from J, the junction kept 7 bases outside the gene matches. The CDR3 sequence is 17 residues long. The germline V gene encodes CDR1 SNHLY and CDR2 FYNNEI. The CDR3 nucleotides are TGTGCCAGCAGTATAATCGGGACAGTCTCTGGGGCCAACGTCCTGACTTTC. Protein product: CASSIIGTVSGANVLTF.

This chain connects TRBV2 to TRBJ1-5; D unresolved. Germline lookup yields CDR1 SNHLY and CDR2 FYNNEI. This CDR3 region has 12 residues. V lost 4 bases and J lost 7, with 8 bases in between. CDR3 in amino acids: CASSVLGQPQHF. CDR3 DNA sequence: TGTGCCAGCAGTGTCTTGGGGCAGCCCCAGCATTTT.

The chain carries TRBV30 and TRBJ2-6, with D unresolved. Germline CDR1 reads GTSNPN; CDR2 reads SVGIG (reference sequence). The V gene lost 7 bases and the J gene lost 0 bases, with 10 bases spanning the gap. CDR3 length: 14 residues. CDR3 loop: CASTVNSGANVLTF. The CDR3 DNA reads TGTGCCTCTACAGTTAACTCTGGGGCCAACGTCCTGACTTTC.